This TCR beta chain comes out of a study of blood T cells in healthy people across ages. Approximately 9.6 milliliters of peripheral blood were drawn from each donor into EDTA-treated tubes. Isolation yielded PBMCs, at least 7 million per sample, in every case. The authors extracted at least 5.5 micrograms of total RNA per sample. From germline, CDR1 is SEHNR and CDR2 FQNEAQ (reference sequence). The CDR3 is 18 residues long. V gave up 0 bases and J gave up 0 bases, with 15 bases separating them. Alongside a J-beta primer mix, a sample-barcoded 5' primer served in a second PCR lasting about 7 to 11 cycles. Each CDR3 protein gets one entry after TCRdb re-called the 5' RACE reads with MiXCR. The sample consists of around 800,000 distinct CDR3 sequences, roughly 24% of them appearing once. This clonotype was seen a few times. Separately, the same data were catalogued under a study of T cells of mothers and their children.

The sequenced sample was blood. The V and J genes are TRBV7-9 and TRBJ2-1, with D tentatively TRBD2 (5 bases). The TCR sequence derives from a boy between 10 and 17 years old in good health. Here the CDR3 reads CASSLARGSSGSYNEQFF. CDR3 DNA: TGTGCCAGCAGCTTAGCGCGAGGGAGCTCGGGCTCCTACAATGAGCAGTTCTTC.